The 16 T cell receptor beta chains presented below share a single source sample, sequenced in a study of blood T cell repertoires in COVID-19. The table came from immunoSEQ multiplex PCR; TCRdb's copy has only in-frame clones and leaves some out. The table shows some 140,000 clones, with 85% to 90% occurring only once. Sequenced sample: peripheral blood. The receptors here all came from a man between 45 and 60 years old with active or convalescent COVID-19.

The chain is built from TRBV7-8 and TRBJ1-5, with D perhaps TRBD1 (6 bases). Per the germline V gene, CDR1 is SGHVS and CDR2 is FQNEAQ. V lost 2 bases and J lost 6, with 11 bases in between. The CDR3 consists of 14 residues. The CDR3 is CASSLRGSGQPQHF. The DNA for the CDR3 is TGTGCCAGCAGCTTAAGGGGGTCCGGTCAGCCCCAGCATTTT.

This clone was counted a single time. The chain joins TRBV7-9 to TRBJ1-2; no reliable D call. CDR3 length: 15 amino acids. V dropped 0 bases and J dropped 4 bases, with 12 bases sitting between them. Germline values: CDR1 SEHNR, CDR2 FQNEAQ (reference sequence). DNA of the CDR3: TGTGCCAGCAGCTTAGCGCTGGCGGAGTCCTATGGCTACACCTTC. Translation gives CASSLALAESYGYTF.

This clone was counted a single time. V usage is TRBV12-5 and J usage is TRBJ2-2; TRBD2 agrees at 8 bases. Germline V gene data show CDR1 as LGHNT and CDR2 as FRNRAP. With V trimmed by 6 bases and J by 4 bases, 7 bases remained unmatched. This CDR3 is 15 amino acids long. Written as DNA, the CDR3 is TGTGCTAGTGGCCCTTGGGCGGGGGGCACCGGGGAGCTGTTTTTT. Its translation: CASGPWAGGTGELFF.

The V call is TRBV20-1, the J call TRBJ2-3; D remains unclear. The germline V and J ends were trimmed by 3 bases and 3 bases, with 10 bases remaining between them. Germline V gene sequence: CDR1 DFQATT, CDR2 SNEGSKA (reference sequence). CDR3 length: 13 amino acids. The CDR3 DNA reads as TGCAGTGCTAGTTGGGCAGAAACAGATACGCAGTATTTT. This sequence encodes CSASWAETDTQYF.

This clone has just one count. The CDR3: CATSRDLTSGIQETQYF. CDR3 sequence (DNA): TGTGCCACCAGCAGAGATCTTACTAGCGGGATCCAAGAGACCCAGTACTTC. The chain is built from TRBV15 and TRBJ2-5; 10 bases align to TRBD2. This CDR3 spans 17 amino acids. In germline, CDR1 is LNHNV, CDR2 YYDKDF (reference sequence). V lost 0 bases to trimming and J lost 1 base; unmatched junction nucleotides: 5. Full variable domain (missing parts from reference TRBV15 and TRBJ2-5): DAMVIQNPRYQVTQFGKPVTLSCSQTLNHNVMYWYQQKSSQAPKLLFHYYDKDFNNEADTPDNFQSRRPNTSFCFLDIRSPGLGDTAMYLCATSRDLTSGIQETQYFGPGTRLLVL.

This clone was found a few times. V is TRBV9 and J is TRBJ2-3, with D possibly TRBD1 on 6 matching bases. The CDR3 totals 15 residues. Germline-derived CDR1 and CDR2 are SGDLS and YYNGEE. V lost 5 bases and J 0 bases, leaving 13 bases between the germline ends. The CDR3, as DNA: TGTGCCAGCAGGTTGGGGCAGGGGAGCACAGATACGCAGTATTTT. It is translated as CASRLGQGSTDTQYF.

This clone was counted only a few times. The chain uses TRBV27 and TRBJ2-2; 12 bases align to TRBD1. The ends lost 2 bases at V and 4 bases at J; junction bases unmatched: 8. Germline CDR1 reads MNHEY; CDR2 reads SMNVEV (reference sequence). The CDR3 sequence is 18 residues long. The CDR3 DNA reads TGTGCCAGCAGTTTAAGGAGGGGACAGGGGGCGAGCACCGGGGAGCTGTTTTTT. This gives the protein CASSLRRGQGASTGELFF.

V usage is TRBV13 and J usage is TRBJ2-7; TRBD1 agrees at 11 bases. The V and J ends lost 5 bases and 4 bases, in that order; junction bases with no gene match: 7. CDR1 and CDR2 (germline): PRHDT, FYEKMQ (reference sequence). The CDR3 extends over 15 amino acids. CDR3 protein: CASSRRDRGGYEQYF. In DNA form, the CDR3 reads TGTGCCAGCAGCCGAAGGGACAGGGGGGGATACGAGCAGTACTTC.

The CDR3 bases are TGTGCCAGCAGCTCAATAGGGGGGATACTAGCGGGGCAGCAGTTCTTC. Translating it yields CASSSIGGILAGQQFF. The V call is TRBV7-2, the J call TRBJ2-1, with 10 bases fitting TRBD2. This CDR3 region has 16 residues. From germline, CDR1 is SGHTA and CDR2 FQGNSA. Trimming took 4 bases from V and 11 from J; bases not matched to a gene: 14.

Here the CDR3 reads CASSSPASGGASDEQFF. CDR3 in DNA: TGTGCCAGCAGCTCCCCGGCTAGCGGGGGGGCGTCCGATGAGCAGTTCTTC. The chain has TRBV5-4 and TRBJ2-1; TRBD2 matches 12 bases. V lost 3 bases and J lost 8; bases outside the gene matches: 12. The CDR3 totals 17 residues. Germline V lookup: CDR1 SGHNT, CDR2 YYREEE (reference sequence).

J is TRBJ1-2 and V is TRBV28; 9 bases fit TRBD1. Germline loops: CDR1 MDHEN, CDR2 SYDVKM. This CDR3 region has 14 residues. V lost 5 bases, J lost 7 bases, and 8 bases stayed unmatched. In DNA, the CDR3 is TGTGCCAGCAGTGGGACAGGGAGGTATCTTGGCTACACCTTC. This encodes CASSGTGRYLGYTF.

This clone was recorded only once. The chain links TRBV29-1 to TRBJ2-3; D possibly corresponds to TRBD1 (5 bases). V lost 4 bases to trimming and J lost 1 base, with 9 bases between them. CDR3 length equals 13 residues. Germline CDR1 is SQVTM and CDR2 is ANQGSEA. The CDR3 DNA follows: TGCAGCGTTGCTCAGGGCCGCACAGATACGCAGTATTTT. Protein sequence: CSVAQGRTDTQYF.

The chain has TRBV9 and TRBJ1-6; 11 nucleotides match TRBD1. The CDR3 length is 17 residues. After removal of 4 bases from V and 6 bases from J, the junction contained 9 bases not matched to a gene. Looked up from germline, CDR1 is SGDLS and CDR2 is YYNGEE. CDR3 DNA sequence: TGTGCCAGCAGCTCTCGAACCGGGACAGGGGGTAATTCACCCCTCCACTTT. It translates to CASSSRTGTGGNSPLHF.

V and J are TRBV5-1 and TRBJ2-5; TRBD2 is a possible D gene (6 bases). The CDR3 runs to 13 residues. The V end was cut by 0 bases, the J end by 3 bases, with 6 bases between. Germline lookup yields CDR1 SGHRS and CDR2 YFSETQ. The DNA for the CDR3 is TGCGCCAGCAGCTTGGTAGCGGAAGAGACCCAGTACTTC. Residues: CASSLVAEETQYF.

The chain employs TRBV29-1 and TRBJ2-1, with D maybe TRBD2 (6 bases). The CDR3 runs 18 residues. Germline V gene data show CDR1 as SQVTM and CDR2 as ANQGSEA. Trimming pared 2 bases from V and 2 bases from J, leaving 22 bases between. CDR3 amino acids: CSVESGGVLALAYNEQFF. The CDR3 DNA sequence: TGCAGCGTTGAATCCGGCGGGGTACTAGCCCTGGCCTACAATGAGCAGTTCTTC.

The chain combines TRBV6-5 with TRBJ1-2, with D possibly TRBD1 on 5 matching bases. The V gene's germline CDR1 is MNHEY and CDR2 SVGAGI. This CDR3 region has 12 residues. V lost 6 bases, J lost 4 bases, and 9 bases lay in between. CDR3 loop: CASRLDTYGYTF. In DNA, the CDR3 is TGTGCCAGCAGATTGGACACCTATGGCTACACCTTC.